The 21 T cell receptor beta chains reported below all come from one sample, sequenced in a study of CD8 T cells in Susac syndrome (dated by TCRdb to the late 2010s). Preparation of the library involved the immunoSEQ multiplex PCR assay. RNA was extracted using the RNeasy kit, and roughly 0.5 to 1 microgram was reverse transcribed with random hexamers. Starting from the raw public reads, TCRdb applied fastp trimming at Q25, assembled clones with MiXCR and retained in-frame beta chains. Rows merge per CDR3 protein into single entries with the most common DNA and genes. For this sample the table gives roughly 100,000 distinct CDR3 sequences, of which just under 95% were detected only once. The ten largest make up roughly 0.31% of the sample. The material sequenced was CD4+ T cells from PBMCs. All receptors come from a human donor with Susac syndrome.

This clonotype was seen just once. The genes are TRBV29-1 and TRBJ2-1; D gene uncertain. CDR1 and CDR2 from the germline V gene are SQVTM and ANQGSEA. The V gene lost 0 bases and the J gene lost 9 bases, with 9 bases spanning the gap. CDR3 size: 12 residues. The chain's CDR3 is CSVEEGSFEQFF. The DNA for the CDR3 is TGCAGCGTTGAAGAGGGATCTTTTGAGCAGTTCTTC.

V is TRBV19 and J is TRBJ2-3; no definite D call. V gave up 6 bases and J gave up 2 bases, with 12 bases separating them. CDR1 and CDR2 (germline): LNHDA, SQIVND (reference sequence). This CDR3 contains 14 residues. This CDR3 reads CASSAQEFTDTQYF. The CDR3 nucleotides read TGTGCCAGTAGCGCCCAGGAGTTCACAGATACGCAGTATTTT.

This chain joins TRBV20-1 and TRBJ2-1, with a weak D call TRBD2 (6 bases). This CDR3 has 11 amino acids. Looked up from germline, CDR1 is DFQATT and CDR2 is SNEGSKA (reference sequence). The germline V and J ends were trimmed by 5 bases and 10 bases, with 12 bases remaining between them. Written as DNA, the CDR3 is TGCAGTGCTTCGAATGGACTAGAGCAGTTCTTC. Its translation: CSASNGLEQFF.

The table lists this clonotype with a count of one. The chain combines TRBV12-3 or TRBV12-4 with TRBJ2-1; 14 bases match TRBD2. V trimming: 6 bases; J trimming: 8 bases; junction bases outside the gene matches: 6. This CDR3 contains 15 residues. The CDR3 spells CASSWTSGGMDEQFF. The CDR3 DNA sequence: TGTGCCAGCAGCTGGACTAGCGGGGGGATGGATGAGCAGTTCTTC.

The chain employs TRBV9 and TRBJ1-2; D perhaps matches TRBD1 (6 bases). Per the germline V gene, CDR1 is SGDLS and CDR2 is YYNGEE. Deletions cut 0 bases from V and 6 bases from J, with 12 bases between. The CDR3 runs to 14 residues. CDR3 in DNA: TGTGCCAGCAGCGTAGCGGCACAGGGCGATGGCTACACCTTC. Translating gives CASSVAAQGDGYTF.

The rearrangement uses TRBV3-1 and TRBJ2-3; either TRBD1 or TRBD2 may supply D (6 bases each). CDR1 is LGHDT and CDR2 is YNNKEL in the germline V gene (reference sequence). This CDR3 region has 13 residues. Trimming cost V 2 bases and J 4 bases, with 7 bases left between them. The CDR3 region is CASSQRGADTQYF. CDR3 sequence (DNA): TGTGCCAGCAGCCAAAGGGGGGCAGATACGCAGTATTTT.

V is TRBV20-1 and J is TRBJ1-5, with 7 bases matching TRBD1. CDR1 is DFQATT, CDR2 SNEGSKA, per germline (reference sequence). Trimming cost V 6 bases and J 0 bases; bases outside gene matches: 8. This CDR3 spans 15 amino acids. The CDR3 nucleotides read TGCAGTGCAGATACAGGGGCTAGTAGCAATCAGCCCCAGCATTTT. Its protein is CSADTGASSNQPQHF.

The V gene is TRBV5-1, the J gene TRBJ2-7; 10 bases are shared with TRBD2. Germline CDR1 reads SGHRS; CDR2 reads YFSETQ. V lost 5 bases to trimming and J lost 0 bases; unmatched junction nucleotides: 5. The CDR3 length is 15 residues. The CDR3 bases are TGCGCCAGCAGGGGTAGCGGGGGGCTCTCCTACGAGCAGTACTTC. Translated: CASRGSGGLSYEQYF.

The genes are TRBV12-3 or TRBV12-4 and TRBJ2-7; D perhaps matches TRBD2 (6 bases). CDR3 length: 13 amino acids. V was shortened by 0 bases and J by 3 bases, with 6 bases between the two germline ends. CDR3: CASSLAGGYEQYF. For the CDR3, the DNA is TGTGCCAGCAGTTTAGCGGGGGGCTACGAGCAGTACTTC.

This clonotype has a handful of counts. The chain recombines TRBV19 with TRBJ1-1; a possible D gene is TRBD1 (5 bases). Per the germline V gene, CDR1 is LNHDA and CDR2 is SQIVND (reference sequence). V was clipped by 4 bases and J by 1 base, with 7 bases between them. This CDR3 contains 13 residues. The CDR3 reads CASSSDRNTEAFF. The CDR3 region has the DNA TGTGCCAGTAGTAGCGACAGGAACACTGAAGCTTTCTTT.

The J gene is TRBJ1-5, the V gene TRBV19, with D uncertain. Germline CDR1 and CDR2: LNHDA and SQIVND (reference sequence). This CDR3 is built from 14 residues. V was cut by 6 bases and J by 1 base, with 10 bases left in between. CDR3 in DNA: TGTGCCAGTAGCGACCGCCGGAGCAATCAGCCCCAGCATTTT. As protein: CASSDRRSNQPQHF. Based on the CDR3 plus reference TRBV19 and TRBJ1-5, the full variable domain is DGGITQSPKYLFRKEGQNVTLSCEQNLNHDAMYWYRQDPGQGLRLIYYSQIVNDFQKGDIAEGYSVSREKKESFPLTVTSAQKNPTAFYLCASSDRRSNQPQHFGDGTRLSIL.

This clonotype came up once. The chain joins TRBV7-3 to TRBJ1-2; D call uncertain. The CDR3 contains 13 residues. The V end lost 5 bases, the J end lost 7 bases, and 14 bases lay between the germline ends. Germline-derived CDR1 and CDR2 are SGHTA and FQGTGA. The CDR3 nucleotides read TGTGCCAGCAGCCTCCAGTCCGCGGGTGGCTACACCTTC. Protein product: CASSLQSAGGYTF.

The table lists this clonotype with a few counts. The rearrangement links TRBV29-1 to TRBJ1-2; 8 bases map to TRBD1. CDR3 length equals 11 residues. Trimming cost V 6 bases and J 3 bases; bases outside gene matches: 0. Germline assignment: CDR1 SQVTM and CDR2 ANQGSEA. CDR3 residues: CSVTGDYGYTF. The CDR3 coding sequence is TGCAGCGTGACAGGGGACTATGGCTACACCTTC. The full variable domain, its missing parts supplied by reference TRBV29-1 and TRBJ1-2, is SAVISQKPSRDICQRGTSLTIQCQVDSQVTMMFWYRQQPGQSLTLIATANQGSEATYESGFVIDKFPISRPNLTFSTLTVSNMSPEDSSIYLCSVTGDYGYTFGSGTRLTVV.

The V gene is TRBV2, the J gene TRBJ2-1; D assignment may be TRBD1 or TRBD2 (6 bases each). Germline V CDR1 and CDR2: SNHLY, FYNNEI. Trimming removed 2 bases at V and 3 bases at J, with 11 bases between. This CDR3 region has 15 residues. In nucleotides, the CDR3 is TGTGCCAGCAGTGAAACCCGGGGGCTCTACAATGAGCAGTTCTTC. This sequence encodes CASSETRGLYNEQFF.

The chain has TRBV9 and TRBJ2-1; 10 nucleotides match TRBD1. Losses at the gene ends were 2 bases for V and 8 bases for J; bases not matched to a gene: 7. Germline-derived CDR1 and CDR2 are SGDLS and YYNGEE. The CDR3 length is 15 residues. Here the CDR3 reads CASSVAGTGEYEQFF. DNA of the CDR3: TGTGCCAGCAGCGTTGCCGGGACAGGGGAATATGAGCAGTTCTTC.

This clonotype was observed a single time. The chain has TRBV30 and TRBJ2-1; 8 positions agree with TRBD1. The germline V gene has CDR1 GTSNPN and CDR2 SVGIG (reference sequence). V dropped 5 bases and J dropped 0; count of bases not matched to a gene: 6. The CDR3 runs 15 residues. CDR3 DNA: TGTGCCTGGTCCCGGACAGGGTTCTCCTACAATGAGCAGTTCTTC. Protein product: CAWSRTGFSYNEQFF.

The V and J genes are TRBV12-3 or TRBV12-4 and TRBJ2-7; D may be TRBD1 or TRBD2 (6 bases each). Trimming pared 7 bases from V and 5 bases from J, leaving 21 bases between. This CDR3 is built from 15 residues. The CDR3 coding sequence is TGTGCCAGCAAACGGGGGACACCCCCATCTCACGAGCAGTACTTC. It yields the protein CASKRGTPPSHEQYF.

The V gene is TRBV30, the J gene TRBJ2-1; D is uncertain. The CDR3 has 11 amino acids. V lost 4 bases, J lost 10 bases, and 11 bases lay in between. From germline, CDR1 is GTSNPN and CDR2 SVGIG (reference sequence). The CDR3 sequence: CAWNSVGEQFF. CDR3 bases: TGTGCCTGGAATAGTGTTGGGGAGCAGTTCTTC.

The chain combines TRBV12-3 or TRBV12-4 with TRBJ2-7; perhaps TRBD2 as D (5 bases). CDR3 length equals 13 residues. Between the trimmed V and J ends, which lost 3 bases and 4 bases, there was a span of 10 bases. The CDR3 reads CASSFLRAYEQYF. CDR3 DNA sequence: TGTGCCAGCAGTTTCCTGAGGGCTTACGAGCAGTACTTC.

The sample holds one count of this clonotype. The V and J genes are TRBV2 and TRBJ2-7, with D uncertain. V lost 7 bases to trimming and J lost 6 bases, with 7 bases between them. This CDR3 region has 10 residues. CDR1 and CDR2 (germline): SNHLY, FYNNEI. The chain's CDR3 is CASKRAEQYF. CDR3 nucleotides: TGTGCCAGCAAACGAGCCGAGCAGTACTTC. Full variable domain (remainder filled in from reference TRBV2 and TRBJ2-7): EPEVTQTPSHQVTQMGQEVILRCVPISNHLYFYWYRQILGQKVEFLVSFYNNEISEKSEIFDDQFSVERPDGSNFTLKIRSTKLEDSAMYFCASKRAEQYFGPGTRLTVT.

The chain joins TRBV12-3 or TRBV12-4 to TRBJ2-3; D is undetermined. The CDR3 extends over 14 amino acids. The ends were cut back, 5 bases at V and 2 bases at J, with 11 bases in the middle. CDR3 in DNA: TGTGCCAGCAGTCCCAGACCAGTCACAGATACGCAGTATTTT. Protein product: CASSPRPVTDTQYF.